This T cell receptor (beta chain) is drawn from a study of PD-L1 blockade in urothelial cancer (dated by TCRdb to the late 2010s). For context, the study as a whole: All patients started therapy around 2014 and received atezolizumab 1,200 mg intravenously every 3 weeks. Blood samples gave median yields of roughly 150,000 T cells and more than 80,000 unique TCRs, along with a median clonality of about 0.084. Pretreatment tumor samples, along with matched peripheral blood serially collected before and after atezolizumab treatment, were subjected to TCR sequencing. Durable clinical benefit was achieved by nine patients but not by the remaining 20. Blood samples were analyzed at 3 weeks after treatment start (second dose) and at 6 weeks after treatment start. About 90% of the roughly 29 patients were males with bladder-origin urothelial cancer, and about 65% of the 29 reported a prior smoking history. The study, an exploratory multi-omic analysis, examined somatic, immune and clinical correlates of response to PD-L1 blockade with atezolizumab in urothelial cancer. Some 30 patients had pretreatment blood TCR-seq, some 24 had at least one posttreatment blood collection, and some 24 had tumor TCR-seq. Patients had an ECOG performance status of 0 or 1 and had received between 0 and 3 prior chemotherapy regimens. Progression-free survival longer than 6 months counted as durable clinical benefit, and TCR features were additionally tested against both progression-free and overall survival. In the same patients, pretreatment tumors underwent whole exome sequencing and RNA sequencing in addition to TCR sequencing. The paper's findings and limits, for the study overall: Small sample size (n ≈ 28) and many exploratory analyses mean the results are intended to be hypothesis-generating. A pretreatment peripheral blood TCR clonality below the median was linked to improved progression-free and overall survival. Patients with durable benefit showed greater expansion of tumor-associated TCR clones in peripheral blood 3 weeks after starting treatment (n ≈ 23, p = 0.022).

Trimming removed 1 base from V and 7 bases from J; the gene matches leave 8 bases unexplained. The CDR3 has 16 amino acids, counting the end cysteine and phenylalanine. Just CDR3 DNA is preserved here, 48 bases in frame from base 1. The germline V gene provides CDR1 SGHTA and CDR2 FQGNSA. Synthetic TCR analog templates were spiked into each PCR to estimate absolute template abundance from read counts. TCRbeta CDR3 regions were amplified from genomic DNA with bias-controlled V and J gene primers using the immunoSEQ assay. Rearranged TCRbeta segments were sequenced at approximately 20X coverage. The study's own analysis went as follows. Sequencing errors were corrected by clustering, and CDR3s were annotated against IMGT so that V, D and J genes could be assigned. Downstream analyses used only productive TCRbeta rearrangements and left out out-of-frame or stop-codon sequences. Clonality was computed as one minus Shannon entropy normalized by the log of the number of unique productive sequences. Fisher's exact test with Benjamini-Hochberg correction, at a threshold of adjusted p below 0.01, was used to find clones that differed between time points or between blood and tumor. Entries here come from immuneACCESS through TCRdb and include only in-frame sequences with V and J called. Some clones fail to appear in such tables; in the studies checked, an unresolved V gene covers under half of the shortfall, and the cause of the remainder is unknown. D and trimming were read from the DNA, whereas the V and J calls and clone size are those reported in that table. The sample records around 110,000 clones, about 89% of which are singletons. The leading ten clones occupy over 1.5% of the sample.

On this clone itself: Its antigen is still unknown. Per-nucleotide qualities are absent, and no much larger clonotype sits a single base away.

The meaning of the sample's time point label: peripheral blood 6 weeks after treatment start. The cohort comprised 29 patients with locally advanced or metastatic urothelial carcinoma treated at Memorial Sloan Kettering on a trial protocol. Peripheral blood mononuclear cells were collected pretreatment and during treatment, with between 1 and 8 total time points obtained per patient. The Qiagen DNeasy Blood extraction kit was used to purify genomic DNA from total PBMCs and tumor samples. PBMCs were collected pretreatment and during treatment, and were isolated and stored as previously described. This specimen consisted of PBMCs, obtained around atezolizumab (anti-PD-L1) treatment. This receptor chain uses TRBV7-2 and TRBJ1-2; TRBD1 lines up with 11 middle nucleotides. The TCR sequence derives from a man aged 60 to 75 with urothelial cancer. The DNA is TGTGCCAGCAGCTTAGACTTTCGGACAGGGGGCCTTGGCTACACCTTC. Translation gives CASSLDFRTGGLGYTF. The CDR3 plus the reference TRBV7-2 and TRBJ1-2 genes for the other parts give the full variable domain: GAGVSQSPSNKVTEKGKDVELRCDPISGHTALYWYRQSLGQGLEFLIYFQGNSAPDKSGLPSDRFSAERTGGSVSTLTIQRTQQEDSAVYLCASSLDFRTGGLGYTFGSGTRLTVV.